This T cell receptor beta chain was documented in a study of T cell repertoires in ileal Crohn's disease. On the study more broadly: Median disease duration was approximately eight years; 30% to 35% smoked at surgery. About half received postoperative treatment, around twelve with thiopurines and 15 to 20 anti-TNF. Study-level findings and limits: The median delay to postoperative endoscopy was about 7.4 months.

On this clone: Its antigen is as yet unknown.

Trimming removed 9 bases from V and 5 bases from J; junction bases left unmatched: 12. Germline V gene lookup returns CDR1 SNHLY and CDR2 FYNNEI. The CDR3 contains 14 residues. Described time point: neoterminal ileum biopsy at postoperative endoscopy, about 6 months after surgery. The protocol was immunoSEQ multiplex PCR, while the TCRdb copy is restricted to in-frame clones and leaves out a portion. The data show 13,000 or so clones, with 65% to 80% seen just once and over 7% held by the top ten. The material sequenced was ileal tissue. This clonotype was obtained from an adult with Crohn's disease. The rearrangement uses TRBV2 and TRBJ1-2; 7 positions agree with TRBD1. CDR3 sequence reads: CASGETGPIYGYTF. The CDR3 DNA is TGTGCCAGTGGAGAGACAGGGCCCATATATGGCTACACCTTC.